This entry features one TCR beta chain sequence. Its specificity is unknown. Germline values: CDR1 SGHRS, CDR2 YFSETQ. The CDR3 sequence is 15 residues long. Tissue from the graft was processed to free its intraepithelial and lamina propria lymphocytes. The data were produced by immunoSEQ multiplex PCR, yet TCRdb's version contains in-frame clones alone and is incomplete. The sample shows approximately 60,000 clones, around 90% of them seen only once. This entry belongs to a study of graft-versus-host responses after intestinal transplantation. Turning to the study itself: In this cohort, recipients had multivisceral, liver-intestinal, or isolated intestinal transplants. Whole-study findings and limits: GvH clones surfaced in recipient marrow, some emerging earlier in ileum or blood. Circulating GvH clone levels at their peak were associated with HvG declines (early post-transplant). Within allografts, high graft-versus-host to host-versus-graft clonal ratios were seen among patients with graft-donor T cell macrochimerism.

The receptor's source is a human patient who received an intestinal transplant, so some T cells may come from the graft donor. The chain carries TRBV5-1 and TRBJ2-5; D possibly corresponds to TRBD1 (6 bases). The end of the DNA fits TRBJ2-7 better, so the J call may be wrong. The sample consisted of ileum tissue, taken approximately 56 weeks after transplant. The CDR3 loop is CATNEGTGYPYEQYF. The CDR3 region has the DNA TGCGCCACCAATGAGGGCACAGGGTACCCCTACGAGCAGTACTTC.